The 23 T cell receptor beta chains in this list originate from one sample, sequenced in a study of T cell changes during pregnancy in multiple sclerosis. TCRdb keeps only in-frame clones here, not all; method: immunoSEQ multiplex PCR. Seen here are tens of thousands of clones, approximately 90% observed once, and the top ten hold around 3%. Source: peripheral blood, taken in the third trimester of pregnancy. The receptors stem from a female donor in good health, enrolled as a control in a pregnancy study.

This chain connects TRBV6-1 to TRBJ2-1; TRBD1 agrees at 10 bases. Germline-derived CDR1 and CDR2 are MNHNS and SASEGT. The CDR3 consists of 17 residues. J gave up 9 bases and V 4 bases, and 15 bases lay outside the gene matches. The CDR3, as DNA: TGTGCCAGCAGTGCACCGGTACCGGGACAGGGGACGGGTGAGCAGTTCTTC. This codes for CASSAPVPGQGTGEQFF.

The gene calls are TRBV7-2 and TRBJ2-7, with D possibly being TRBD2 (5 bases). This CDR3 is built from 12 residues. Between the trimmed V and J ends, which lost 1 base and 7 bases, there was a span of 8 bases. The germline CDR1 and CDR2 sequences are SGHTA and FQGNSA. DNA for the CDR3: TGTGCCAGCAGCTTAGATCGAGGGGAGCAGTACTTC. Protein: CASSLDRGEQYF.

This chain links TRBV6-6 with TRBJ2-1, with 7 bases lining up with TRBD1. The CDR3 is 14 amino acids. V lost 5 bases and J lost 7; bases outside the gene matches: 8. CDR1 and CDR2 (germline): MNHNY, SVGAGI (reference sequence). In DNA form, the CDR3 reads TGTGCCAGCAGTCCCGACAGGGTTCGGAATGAGCAGTTCTTC. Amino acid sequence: CASSPDRVRNEQFF.

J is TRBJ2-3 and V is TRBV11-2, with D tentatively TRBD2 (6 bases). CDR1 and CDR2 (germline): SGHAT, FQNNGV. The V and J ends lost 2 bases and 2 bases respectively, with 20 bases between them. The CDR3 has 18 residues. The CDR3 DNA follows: TGTGCCAGCAGCTTAAACCGGGGACTCAGTAACCCCACAGATACGCAGTATTTT. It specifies CASSLNRGLSNPTDTQYF.

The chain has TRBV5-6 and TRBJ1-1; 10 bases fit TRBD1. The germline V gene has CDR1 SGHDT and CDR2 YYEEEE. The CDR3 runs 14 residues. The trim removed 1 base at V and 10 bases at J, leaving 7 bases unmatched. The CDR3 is CASSLFKRQGAAFF. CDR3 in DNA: TGTGCCAGCAGCTTGTTTAAGAGACAGGGGGCAGCTTTCTTT.

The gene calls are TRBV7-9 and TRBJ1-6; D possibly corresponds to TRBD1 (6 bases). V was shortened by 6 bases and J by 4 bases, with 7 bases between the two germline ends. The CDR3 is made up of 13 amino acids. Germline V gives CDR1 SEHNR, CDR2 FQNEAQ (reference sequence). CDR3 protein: CASRTGYNSPLHF. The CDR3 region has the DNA TGTGCCAGCAGGACAGGTTATAATTCACCCCTCCACTTT.

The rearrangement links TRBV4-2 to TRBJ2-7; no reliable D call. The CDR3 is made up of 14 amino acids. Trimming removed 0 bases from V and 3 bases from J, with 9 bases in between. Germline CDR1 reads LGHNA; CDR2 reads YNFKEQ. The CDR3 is CASSQDQASYEQYF. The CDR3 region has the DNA TGTGCCAGCAGCCAAGATCAAGCGAGCTACGAGCAGTACTTC.

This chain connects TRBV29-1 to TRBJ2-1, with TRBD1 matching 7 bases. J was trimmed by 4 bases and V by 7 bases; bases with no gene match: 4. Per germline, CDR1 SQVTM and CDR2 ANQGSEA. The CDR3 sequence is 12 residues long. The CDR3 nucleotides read TGCAGCGAGGGGGCTAAGTACAATGAGCAGTTCTTC. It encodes CSEGAKYNEQFF.

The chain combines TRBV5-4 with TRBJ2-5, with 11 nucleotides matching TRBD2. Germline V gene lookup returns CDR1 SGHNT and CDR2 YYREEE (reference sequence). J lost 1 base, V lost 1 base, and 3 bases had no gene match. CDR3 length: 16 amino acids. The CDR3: CASSLLAGGSQETQYF. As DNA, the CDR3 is TGTGCCAGCAGCTTGTTAGCGGGGGGGTCCCAAGAGACCCAGTACTTC. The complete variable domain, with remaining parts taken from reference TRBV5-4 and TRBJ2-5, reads ETGVTQSPTHLIKTRGQQVTLRCSSQSGHNTVSWYQQALGQGPQFIFQYYREEENGRGNFPPRFSGLQFPNYSSELNVNALELDDSALYLCASSLLAGGSQETQYFGPGTRLLVL.

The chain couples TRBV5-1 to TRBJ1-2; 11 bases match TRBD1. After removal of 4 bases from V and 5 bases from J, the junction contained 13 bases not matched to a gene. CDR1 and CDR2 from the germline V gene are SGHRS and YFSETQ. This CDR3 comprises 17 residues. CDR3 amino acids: CASSPGQGAIYRYGYTF. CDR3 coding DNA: TGCGCCAGCAGCCCTGGACAGGGGGCGATTTATCGGTATGGCTACACCTTC.

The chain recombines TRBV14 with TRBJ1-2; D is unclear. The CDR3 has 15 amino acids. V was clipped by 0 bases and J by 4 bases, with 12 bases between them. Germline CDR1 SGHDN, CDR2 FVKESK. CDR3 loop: CASSQDSNPGYGYTF. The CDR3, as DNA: TGTGCCAGCAGCCAAGACAGCAATCCGGGCTATGGCTACACCTTC.

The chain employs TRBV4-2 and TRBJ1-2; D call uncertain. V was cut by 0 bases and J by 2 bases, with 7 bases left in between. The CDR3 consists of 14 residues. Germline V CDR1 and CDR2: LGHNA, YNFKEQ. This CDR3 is CASSQDLGNYGYTF. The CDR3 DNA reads TGTGCCAGCAGCCAAGATCTCGGGAACTATGGCTACACCTTC.

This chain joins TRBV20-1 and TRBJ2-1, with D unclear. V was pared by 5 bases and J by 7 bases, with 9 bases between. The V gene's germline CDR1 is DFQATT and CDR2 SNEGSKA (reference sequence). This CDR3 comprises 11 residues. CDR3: CSAPLVNEQFF. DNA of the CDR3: TGCAGTGCTCCTTTAGTAAATGAGCAGTTCTTC.

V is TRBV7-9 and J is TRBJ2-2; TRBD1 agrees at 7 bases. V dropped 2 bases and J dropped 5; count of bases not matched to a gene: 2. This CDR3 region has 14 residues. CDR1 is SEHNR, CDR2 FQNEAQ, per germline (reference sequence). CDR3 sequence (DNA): TGTGCCAGCAGCTTAAAGGGGGCTACCGGGGAGCTGTTTTTT. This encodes CASSLKGATGELFF.

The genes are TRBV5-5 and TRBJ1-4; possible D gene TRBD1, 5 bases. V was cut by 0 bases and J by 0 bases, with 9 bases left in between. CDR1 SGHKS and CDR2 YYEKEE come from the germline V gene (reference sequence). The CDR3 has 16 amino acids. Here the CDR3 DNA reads TGTGCCAGCAGCTTGGGGTTGACAGCAACTAATGAAAAACTGTTTTTT. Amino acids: CASSLGLTATNEKLFF.

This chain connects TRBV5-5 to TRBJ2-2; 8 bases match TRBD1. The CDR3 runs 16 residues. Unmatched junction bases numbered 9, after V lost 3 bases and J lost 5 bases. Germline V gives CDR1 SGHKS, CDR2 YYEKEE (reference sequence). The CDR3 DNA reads TGTGCCAGCAGCTGGAGGGCAGGGGGCTTTACCGGGGAGCTGTTTTTT. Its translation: CASSWRAGGFTGELFF.

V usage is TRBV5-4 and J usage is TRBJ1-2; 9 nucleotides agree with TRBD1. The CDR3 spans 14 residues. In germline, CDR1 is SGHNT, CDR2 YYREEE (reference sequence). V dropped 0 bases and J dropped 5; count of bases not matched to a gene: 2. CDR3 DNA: TGTGCCAGCAGCTTGGGGGGACAGGGTTATGGCTACACCTTC. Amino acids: CASSLGGQGYGYTF.

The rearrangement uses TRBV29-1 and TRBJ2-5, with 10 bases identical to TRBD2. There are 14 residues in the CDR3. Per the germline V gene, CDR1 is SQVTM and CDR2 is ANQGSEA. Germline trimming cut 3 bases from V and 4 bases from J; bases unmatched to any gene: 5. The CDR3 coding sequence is TGCAGCGTTGATGGTAGCGGGAGGCCAGAGACCCAGTACTTC. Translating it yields CSVDGSGRPETQYF.

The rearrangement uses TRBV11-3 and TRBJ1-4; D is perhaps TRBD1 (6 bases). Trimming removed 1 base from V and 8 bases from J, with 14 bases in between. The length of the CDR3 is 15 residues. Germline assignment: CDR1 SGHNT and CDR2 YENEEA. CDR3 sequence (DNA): TGTGCCAGCAGCTTAGGACAGGTTGAAGGAGAAAAACTGTTTTTT. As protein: CASSLGQVEGEKLFF.

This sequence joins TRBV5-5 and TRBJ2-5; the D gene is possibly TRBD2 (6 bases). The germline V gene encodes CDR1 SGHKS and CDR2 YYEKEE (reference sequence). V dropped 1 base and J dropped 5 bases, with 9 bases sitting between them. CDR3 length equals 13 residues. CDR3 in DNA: TGTGCCAGCAGCTTGAGTGGGGGGGAGACCCAGTACTTC. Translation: CASSLSGGETQYF.

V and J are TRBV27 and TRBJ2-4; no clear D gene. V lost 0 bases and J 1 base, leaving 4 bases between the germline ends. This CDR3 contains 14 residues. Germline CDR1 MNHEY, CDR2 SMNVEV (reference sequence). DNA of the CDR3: TGTGCCAGCAGTTTATCGTCGGCCAAAAACATTCAGTACTTC. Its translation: CASSLSSAKNIQYF.

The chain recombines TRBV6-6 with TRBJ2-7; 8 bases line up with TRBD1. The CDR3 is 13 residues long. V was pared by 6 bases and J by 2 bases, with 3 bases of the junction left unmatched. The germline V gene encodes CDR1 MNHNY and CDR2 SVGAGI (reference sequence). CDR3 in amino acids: CASSLTGAYEQYF. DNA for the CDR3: TGTGCCAGCAGCCTGACAGGGGCCTACGAGCAGTACTTC.

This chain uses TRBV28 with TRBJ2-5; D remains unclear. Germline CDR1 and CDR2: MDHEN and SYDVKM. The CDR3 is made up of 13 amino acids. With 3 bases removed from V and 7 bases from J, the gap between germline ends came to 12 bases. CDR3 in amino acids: CASSFMTPGTQYF. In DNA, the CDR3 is TGTGCCAGCAGTTTCATGACCCCAGGGACCCAGTACTTC.